This is a list of T cell receptor beta chains from one sample in a study of blood T cell repertoires in COVID-19. Profiling relied on immunoSEQ multiplex PCR, and the TCRdb table lists in-frame clones only, not all of them. The sample lists fewer than 350,000 clones, roughly 89% occurring once. Sequences were obtained from peripheral blood. These receptors were taken from a man aged 40-49 years with acute or convalescent COVID-19. The conserved cysteine and the conserved F or W are not part of the CDR3 here.

v_call,cdr3_aa
TRBV3-1/TRBV3-2,ASSPNRGSYNEQF
TRBV9,ASSVDNRGHSPLH
TRBV9,ASSVTPLGTGNTGELF
TRBV4-1,ASSIRDSPYEQY
TRBV6-5,ASTLAGKGAQY
TRBV6-5,ASSTGTGYT
TRBV3-1/TRBV3-2,ASSQWQGYGYT
TRBV29-1,SVEVGGEETQY
TRBV5-1,ASSFGGDNEQF
TRBV7-8,ASSQKLGLAGARNTGELF
TRBV5-1,ASSLTGGTNQPQH
TRBV2,ASSEQKGTEAF
TRBV11-2,ASSSPSRGRSSYNEQF
TRBV6-5,ASSPRTTHGYT
TRBV5-1,ASSSSIRQSYNEQF
TRBV27,ASSFYRSEFLRTEAF
TRBV2,ASSERRTFDYGYT
TRBV6-5,ASSYLDSSNQPQH
TRBV5-1,AIFTGLVEKLF
TRBV6-1,ASSEALGGTGELF
TRBV3-1/TRBV3-2,ASSAGGTEAF
TRBV27,ASTHTLAGGPREQF
TRBV4-1,ASSQDISTGYYGYT
TRBV27,ASSFTGPGLWYNEQF
TRBV2,ASRRPADVGGYT
TRBV20-1,SAWRLETQY
TRBV29-1,SSPQGISDEQF
TRBV7-6,ASSLRGQGWDEQF
TRBV5-1,ASNQGISYNEQF
TRBV19,ASRATGVVQPQH
TRBV7-3,ASSSRRSSYNEQF
TRBV9,ASSVSQGSYNEQF
TRBV5-1,ASSLQGMGVNTEAF
TRBV3-1/TRBV3-2,ASSLTSGGPIGGELF
TRBV5-1,ASTPDRVSYNEQF
TRBV24-1,ATGQDLNTQY
TRBV27,ASRSEKGVLAKNIQY
TRBV7-8,ASSPRRASTDTQY
TRBV29-1,SVERREKLF
TRBV28,ASSNVRVGTNEKLF
TRBV5-4,ASTRGGGDLDTQY
TRBV3-1/TRBV3-2,ASSPRDSPTGELF
TRBV5-4,ASSLEGRVGSPLH
TRBV11-2,ASSVLAGGLYNEQF
TRBV6-5,ASIPGQGNTIY
TRBV4-1,ASSQGRPGVPYYGYT
TRBV10-1,ASSEGLRDRGTDTQY
TRBV6-1,ASSEASVFVNYGYT
TRBV19,ASSIAFQRGDDTQY